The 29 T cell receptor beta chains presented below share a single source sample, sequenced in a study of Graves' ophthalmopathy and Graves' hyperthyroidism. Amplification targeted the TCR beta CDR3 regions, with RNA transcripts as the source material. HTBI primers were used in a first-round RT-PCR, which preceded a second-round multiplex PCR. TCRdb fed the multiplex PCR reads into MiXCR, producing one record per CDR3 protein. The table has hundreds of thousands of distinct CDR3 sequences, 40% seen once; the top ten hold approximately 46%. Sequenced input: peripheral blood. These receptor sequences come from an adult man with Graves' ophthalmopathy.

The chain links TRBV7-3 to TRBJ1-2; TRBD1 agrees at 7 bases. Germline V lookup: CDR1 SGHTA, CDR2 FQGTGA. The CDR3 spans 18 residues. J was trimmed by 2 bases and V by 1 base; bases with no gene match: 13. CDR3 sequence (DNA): TGTGCCAGCAGCTTAAGGCCGGGAACGACAGGGTTCAACTATGGCTACACCTTC. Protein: CASSLRPGTTGFNYGYTF.

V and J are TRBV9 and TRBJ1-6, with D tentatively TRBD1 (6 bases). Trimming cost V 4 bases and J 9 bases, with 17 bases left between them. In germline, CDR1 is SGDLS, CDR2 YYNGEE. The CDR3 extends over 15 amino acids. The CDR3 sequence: CASSQETGPASPLHF. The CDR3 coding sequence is TGTGCCAGCAGCCAAGAAACAGGGCCTGCTTCACCCCTCCACTTT.

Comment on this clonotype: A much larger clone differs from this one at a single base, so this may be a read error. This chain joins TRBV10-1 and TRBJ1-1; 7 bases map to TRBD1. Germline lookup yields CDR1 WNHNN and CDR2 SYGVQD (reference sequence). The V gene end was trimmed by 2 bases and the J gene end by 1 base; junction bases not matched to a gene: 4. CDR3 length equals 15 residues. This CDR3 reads CASSEGGQPNTEAFF. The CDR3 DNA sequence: TGCGCCAGCAGTGAGGGGGGACAGCCGAACACTGAAGCTTTCTTT.

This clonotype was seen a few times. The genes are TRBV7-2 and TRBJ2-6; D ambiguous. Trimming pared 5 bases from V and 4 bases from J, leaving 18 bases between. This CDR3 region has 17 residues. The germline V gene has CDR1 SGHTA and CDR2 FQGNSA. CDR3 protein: CASSTGGPLWGANVLTF. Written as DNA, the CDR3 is TGTGCCAGCAGCACGGGCGGTCCCCTATGGGGGGCCAACGTCCTGACTTTC.

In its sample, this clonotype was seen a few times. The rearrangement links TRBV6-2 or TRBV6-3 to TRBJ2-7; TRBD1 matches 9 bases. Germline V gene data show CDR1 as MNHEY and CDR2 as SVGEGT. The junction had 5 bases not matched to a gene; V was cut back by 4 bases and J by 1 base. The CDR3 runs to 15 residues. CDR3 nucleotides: TGTGCCAGCAGTTCCGGGACAGGGTTGTCCTACGAGCAGTACTTC. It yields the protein CASSSGTGLSYEQYF.

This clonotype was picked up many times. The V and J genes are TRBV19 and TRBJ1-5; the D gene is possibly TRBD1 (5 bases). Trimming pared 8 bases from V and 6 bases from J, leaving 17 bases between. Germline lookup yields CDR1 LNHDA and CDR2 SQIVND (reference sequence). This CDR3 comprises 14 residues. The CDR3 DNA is TGTGCCAGTCAGCTAATGGGAGGGGTTCAGCCCCAGCATTTT. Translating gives CASQLMGGVQPQHF. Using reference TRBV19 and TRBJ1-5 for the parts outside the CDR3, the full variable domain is DGGITQSPKYLFRKEGQNVTLSCEQNLNHDAMYWYRQDPGQGLRLIYYSQIVNDFQKGDIAEGYSVSREKKESFPLTVTSAQKNPTAFYLCASQLMGGVQPQHFGDGTRLSIL.

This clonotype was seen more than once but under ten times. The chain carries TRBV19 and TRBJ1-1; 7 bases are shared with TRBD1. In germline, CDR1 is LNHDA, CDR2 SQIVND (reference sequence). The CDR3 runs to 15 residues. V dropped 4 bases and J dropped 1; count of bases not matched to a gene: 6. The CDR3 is CASSREGASNTEAFF. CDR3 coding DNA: TGTGCCAGTAGTAGGGAGGGGGCTTCGAACACTGAAGCTTTCTTT.

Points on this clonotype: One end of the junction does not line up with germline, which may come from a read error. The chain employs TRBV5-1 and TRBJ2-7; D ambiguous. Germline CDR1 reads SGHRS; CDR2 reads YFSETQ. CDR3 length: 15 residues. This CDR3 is CASGLRPGSSYEQYF. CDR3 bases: TGCGCCAGCGGCTTGAGGCCAGGAAGCTCCTACGAGCAGTACTTC.

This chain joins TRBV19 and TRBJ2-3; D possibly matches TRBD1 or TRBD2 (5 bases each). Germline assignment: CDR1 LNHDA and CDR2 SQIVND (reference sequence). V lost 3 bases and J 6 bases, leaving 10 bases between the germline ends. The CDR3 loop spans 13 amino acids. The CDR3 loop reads CASSIQGRDTQYF. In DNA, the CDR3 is TGTGCCAGTAGTATTCAGGGACGCGATACGCAGTATTTT. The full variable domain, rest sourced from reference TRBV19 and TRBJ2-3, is DGGITQSPKYLFRKEGQNVTLSCEQNLNHDAMYWYRQDPGQGLRLIYYSQIVNDFQKGDIAEGYSVSREKKESFPLTVTSAQKNPTAFYLCASSIQGRDTQYFGPGTRLTVL.

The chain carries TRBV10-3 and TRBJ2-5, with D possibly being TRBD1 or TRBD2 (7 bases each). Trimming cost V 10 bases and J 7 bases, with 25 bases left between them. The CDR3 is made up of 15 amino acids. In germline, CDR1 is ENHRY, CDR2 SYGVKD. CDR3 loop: CASLRSGGGRVTQYF. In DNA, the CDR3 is TGTGCCAGCCTCCGATCAGGGGGGGGGCGCGTGACCCAGTACTTC.

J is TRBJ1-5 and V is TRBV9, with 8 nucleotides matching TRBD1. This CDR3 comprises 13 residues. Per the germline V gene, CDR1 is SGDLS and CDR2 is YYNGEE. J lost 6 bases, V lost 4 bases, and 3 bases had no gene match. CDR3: CASSRQGFQPQHF. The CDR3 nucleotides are TGTGCCAGCAGCCGACAGGGGTTTCAGCCCCAGCATTTT.

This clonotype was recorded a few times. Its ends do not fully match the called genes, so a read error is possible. The CDR3 nucleotides are TGTGCCAGCAGTCGATCGACAGCCGTGAATGAAAAGCTGTTTTTT. This sequence encodes CASSRSTAVNEKLFF. J is TRBJ1-4 and V is TRBV7-9; D perhaps matches TRBD1 (5 bases). CDR1 and CDR2 (germline): SEHNR, FQNEAQ (reference sequence). The CDR3 totals 15 residues.

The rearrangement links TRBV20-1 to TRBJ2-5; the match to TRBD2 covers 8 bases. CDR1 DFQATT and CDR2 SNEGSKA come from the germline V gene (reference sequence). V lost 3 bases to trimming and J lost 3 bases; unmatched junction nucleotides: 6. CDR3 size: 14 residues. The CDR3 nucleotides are TGCAGTGCTAGTCCCGACGGGGGGGAAGAGACCCAGTACTTC. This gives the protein CSASPDGGEETQYF.

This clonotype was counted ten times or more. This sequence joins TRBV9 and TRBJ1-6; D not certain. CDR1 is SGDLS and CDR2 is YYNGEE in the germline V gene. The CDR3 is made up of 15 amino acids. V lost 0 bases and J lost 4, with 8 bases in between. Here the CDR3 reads CASSVDGDYNSPLHF. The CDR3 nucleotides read TGTGCCAGCAGCGTAGATGGGGATTATAATTCACCCCTCCACTTT. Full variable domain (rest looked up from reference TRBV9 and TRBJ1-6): DSGVTQTPKHLITATGQRVTLRCSPRSGDLSVYWYQQSLDQGLQFLIQYYNGEERAKGNILERFSAQQFPDLHSELNLSSLELGDSALYFCASSVDGDYNSPLHFGNGTRLTVT.

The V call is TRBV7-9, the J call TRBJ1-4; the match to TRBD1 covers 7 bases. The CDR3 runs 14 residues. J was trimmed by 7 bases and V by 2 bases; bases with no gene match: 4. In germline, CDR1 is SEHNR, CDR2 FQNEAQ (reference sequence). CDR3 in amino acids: CASSLQQGTEKLFF. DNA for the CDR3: TGTGCCAGCAGCTTACAACAGGGGACTGAAAAACTGTTTTTT.

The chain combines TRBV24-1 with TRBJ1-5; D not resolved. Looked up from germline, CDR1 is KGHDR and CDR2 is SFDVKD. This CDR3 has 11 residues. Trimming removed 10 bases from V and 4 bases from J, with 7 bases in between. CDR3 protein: CATRLNQPQHF. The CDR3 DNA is TGTGCCACTCGTTTGAATCAGCCCCAGCATTTT.

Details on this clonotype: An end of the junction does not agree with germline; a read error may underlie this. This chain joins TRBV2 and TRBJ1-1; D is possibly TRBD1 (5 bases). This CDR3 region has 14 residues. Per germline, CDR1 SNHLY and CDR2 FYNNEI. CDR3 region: CASRYRKLNTKAFF. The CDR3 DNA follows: TGTGCCAGCAGATACAGGAAATTGAACACTAAAGCTTTCTTT. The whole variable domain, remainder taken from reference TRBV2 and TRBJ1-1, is EPEVTQTPSHQVTQMGQEVILRCVPISNHLYFYWYRQILGQKVEFLVSFYNNEISEKSEIFDDQFSVERPDGSNFTLKIRSTKLEDSAMYFCASRYRKLNTKAFFGQGTRLTVV.

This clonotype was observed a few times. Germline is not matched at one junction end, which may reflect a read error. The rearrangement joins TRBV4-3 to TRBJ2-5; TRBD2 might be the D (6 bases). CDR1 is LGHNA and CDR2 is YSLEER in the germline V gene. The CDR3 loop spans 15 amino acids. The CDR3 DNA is TGCACCAGCAGCCATCCTTTAGCGGCTCAAGAGACCCAGTACTTC. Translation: CTSSHPLAAQETQYF.

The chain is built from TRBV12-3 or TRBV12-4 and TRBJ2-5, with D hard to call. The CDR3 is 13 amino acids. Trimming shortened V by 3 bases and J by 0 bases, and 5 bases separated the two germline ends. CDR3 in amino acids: CASSFGYQETQYF. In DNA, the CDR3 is TGTGCCAGCAGTTTCGGATACCAAGAGACCCAGTACTTC.

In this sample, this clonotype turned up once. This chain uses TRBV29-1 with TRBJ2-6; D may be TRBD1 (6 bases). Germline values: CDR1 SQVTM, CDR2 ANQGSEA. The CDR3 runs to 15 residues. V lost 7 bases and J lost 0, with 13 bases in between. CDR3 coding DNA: TGCAGCGGAGAGACAGGAAGCTCTGGGGCCAACGTCCTGACTTTC. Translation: CSGETGSSGANVLTF. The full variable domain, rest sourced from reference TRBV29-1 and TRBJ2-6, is SAVISQKPSRDICQRGTSLTIQCQVDSQVTMMFWYRQQPGQSLTLIATANQGSEATYESGFVIDKFPISRPNLTFSTLTVSNMSPEDSSIYLCSGETGSSGANVLTFGAGSRLTVL.

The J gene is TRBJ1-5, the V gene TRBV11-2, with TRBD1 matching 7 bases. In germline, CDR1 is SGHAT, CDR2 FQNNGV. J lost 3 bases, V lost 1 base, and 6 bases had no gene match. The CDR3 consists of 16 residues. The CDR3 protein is CASSLVGGGTNQPQHF. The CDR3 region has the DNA TGTGCCAGCAGCTTAGTTGGAGGGGGCACCAATCAGCCCCAGCATTTT.

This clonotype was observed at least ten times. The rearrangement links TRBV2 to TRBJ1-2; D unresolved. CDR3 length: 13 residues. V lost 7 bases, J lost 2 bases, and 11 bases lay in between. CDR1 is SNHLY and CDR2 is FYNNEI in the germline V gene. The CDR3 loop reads CASNPNGNYGYTF. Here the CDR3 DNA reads TGTGCCAGCAACCCAAACGGGAACTATGGCTACACCTTC.

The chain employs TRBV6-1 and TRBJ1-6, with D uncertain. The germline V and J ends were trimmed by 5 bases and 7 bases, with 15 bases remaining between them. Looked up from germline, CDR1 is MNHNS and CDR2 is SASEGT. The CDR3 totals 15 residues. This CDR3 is CASSPLLTLNSPLHF. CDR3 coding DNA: TGTGCCAGCAGTCCCCTTTTAACCCTCAATTCACCCCTCCACTTT.

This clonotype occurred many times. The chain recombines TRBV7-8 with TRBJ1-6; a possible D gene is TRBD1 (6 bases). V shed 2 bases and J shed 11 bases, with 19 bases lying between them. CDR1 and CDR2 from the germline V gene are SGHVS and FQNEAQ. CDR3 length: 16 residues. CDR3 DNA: TGTGCCAGCAGCTTATCCCCGGGACACCATCCGGCACCCCTCCACTTT. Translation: CASSLSPGHHPAPLHF.

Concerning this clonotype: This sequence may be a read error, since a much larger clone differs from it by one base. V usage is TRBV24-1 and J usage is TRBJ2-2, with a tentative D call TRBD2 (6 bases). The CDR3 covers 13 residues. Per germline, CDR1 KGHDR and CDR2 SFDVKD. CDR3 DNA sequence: TGTGCCACCAGTGATAGGAACACCGGGGGGCTGTTTTTT. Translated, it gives CATSDRNTGGLFF.

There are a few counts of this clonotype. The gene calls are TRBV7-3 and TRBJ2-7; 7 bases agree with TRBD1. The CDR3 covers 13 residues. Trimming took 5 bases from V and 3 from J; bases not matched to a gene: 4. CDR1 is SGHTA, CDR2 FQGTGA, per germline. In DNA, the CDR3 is TGTGCCAGCAGCGAGGACAGGAACTACGAGCAGTACTTC. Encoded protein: CASSEDRNYEQYF.

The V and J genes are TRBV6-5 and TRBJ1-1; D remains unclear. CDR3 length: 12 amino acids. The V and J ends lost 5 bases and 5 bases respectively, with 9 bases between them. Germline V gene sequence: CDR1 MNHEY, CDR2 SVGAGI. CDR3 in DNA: TGTGCCAGCAGTCGCCCAAGGACTGAAGCTTTCTTT. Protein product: CASSRPRTEAFF.

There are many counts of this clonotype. The chain's CDR3 is CSVETVETQYF. The CDR3 DNA is TGCAGCGTTGAAACGGTGGAGACCCAGTACTTC. The rearrangement uses TRBV29-1 and TRBJ2-5; no clear D. With 2 bases removed from V and 5 bases from J, the gap between germline ends came to 6 bases. The CDR3 is made up of 11 amino acids. Germline V CDR1 and CDR2: SQVTM, ANQGSEA.

CDR3 coding DNA: TGCAGCGCAGGACAGATGGTGTTCGACGAGCAGTACTTC. Its protein is CSAGQMVFDEQYF. This rearrangement joins TRBV29-1 to TRBJ2-7; D is possibly TRBD1 (6 bases). From germline, CDR1 is SQVTM and CDR2 ANQGSEA. This CDR3 spans 13 amino acids. V was pared by 7 bases and J by 5 bases, with 18 bases between.